The 28 T cell receptor beta chains presented below share a single source sample, sequenced in a study of OX40 agonist ivuxolimab in advanced cancers. Here immunoSEQ multiplex PCR was the method, and the copy in TCRdb shows in-frame clones only, minus some. The sample shows roughly 60,000 clones, roughly four fifths of them seen only once. Sequencing was performed on CD4+ or CD8+ T cells sorted from blood, taken in a trial of the OX40 agonist ivuxolimab. These receptor sequences come from an adult with an advanced solid tumor such as melanoma, head and neck, liver or kidney cancer.

J is TRBJ2-7 and V is TRBV30, with a weak D call TRBD2 (5 bases). Germline loops: CDR1 GTSNPN, CDR2 SVGIG (reference sequence). The V and J ends lost 3 bases and 3 bases respectively, with 9 bases between them. This CDR3 contains 12 residues. DNA of the CDR3: TGTGCCTGGAGGGATGGGAGCTACGAGCAGTACTTC. Protein product: CAWRDGSYEQYF.

With respect to this clone: Mismatch with germline at one junction end may stem from a read error. The V and J genes are TRBV7-9 and TRBJ2-1; D may be TRBD1 or TRBD2 (5 bases each). Germline V CDR1 and CDR2: SEHNR, FQNEAQ (reference sequence). The CDR3 totals 13 residues. CDR3 DNA: TGTGCCAGCAGCCTAGCAGGGTGGGATGAGCAGTTCTTC. Translation gives CASSLAGWDEQFF.

The CDR3: CASSLGGAIVNEQFF. DNA for the CDR3: TGTGCCAGCAGCTTAGGGGGCGCGATAGTTAATGAGCAGTTCTTC. The J gene is TRBJ2-1, the V gene TRBV7-9; D is possibly TRBD1 (5 bases). Trimming pared 1 base from V and 7 bases from J, leaving 14 bases between. The CDR3 runs 15 residues. Germline CDR1 and CDR2: SEHNR and FQNEAQ (reference sequence).

The table lists this clone with a few counts. The chain combines TRBV29-1 with TRBJ2-2; the D gene could be TRBD1 or TRBD2 (5 bases each). Trimming removed 4 bases at V and 4 bases at J, with 10 bases between. Germline V gene lookup returns CDR1 SQVTM and CDR2 ANQGSEA. CDR3 size: 13 residues. This chain's CDR3 is CSVAAGTTGELFF. CDR3 sequence (DNA): TGCAGCGTTGCAGCAGGGACCACCGGGGAGCTGTTTTTT.

This clone was observed a few times. This sample includes further DNA sequences coding for the same CDR3. V gene TRBV5-4 combines with J gene TRBJ2-1; D call uncertain. Trimming cost V 4 bases and J 0 bases, with 20 bases left between them. The CDR3 loop spans 18 amino acids. Germline assignment: CDR1 SGHNT and CDR2 YYREEE (reference sequence). CDR3 nucleotide sequence: TGTGCCAGCAGCGAGAAACAGAGTTTTGGTAGCTCCTACAATGAGCAGTTCTTC. As protein: CASSEKQSFGSSYNEQFF.

The genes are TRBV27 and TRBJ2-2; no definite D call. V was cut by 1 base and J by 6 bases, with 6 bases left in between. The germline V gene has CDR1 MNHEY and CDR2 SMNVEV (reference sequence). The CDR3 covers 13 residues. The CDR3 reads CASSLLSPGELFF. The DNA for the CDR3 is TGTGCCAGCAGTTTATTATCCCCCGGGGAGCTGTTTTTT.

The rearrangement joins TRBV11-2 to TRBJ1-3; possibly TRBD1 for D (6 bases). The CDR3 contains 14 residues. V lost 5 bases and J lost 0, with 8 bases in between. In germline, CDR1 is SGHAT, CDR2 FQNNGV. CDR3 in amino acids: CASSQQGSGNTIYF. The CDR3 bases are TGTGCCAGCAGCCAACAGGGCTCTGGAAACACCATATATTTT.

Only one count was recorded for this clone. The J gene is TRBJ1-5, the V gene TRBV7-2, with no clear D. CDR3 length equals 13 residues. The germline V gene encodes CDR1 SGHTA and CDR2 FQGNSA. V was clipped by 0 bases and J by 4 bases, with 4 bases between them. DNA for the CDR3: TGTGCCAGCAGCTTAGCGTTTAATCAGCCCCAGCATTTT. This translates into CASSLAFNQPQHF.

This chain joins TRBV19 and TRBJ2-7; D may be TRBD2 (6 bases). Looked up from germline, CDR1 is LNHDA and CDR2 is SQIVND (reference sequence). Trimming took off 1 base at V and 7 bases at J, with 17 bases between the two ends. The CDR3 has 15 amino acids. The CDR3 DNA follows: TGTGCCAGTAGTATAGCTGGCACGGGACTCTCTGAGCAGTACTTC. This sequence encodes CASSIAGTGLSEQYF.

This clone was found once. V gene TRBV7-3 combines with J gene TRBJ1-1, with D unclear. V lost 0 bases and J 1 base, leaving 3 bases between the germline ends. Germline CDR1 is SGHTA and CDR2 is FQGTGA. The CDR3 spans 13 residues. This chain's CDR3 is CASSLTGNTEAFF. The DNA for the CDR3 is TGTGCCAGCAGCTTAACAGGGAACACTGAAGCTTTCTTT.

The genes are TRBV19 and TRBJ1-5; D is uncertain. The CDR3 consists of 13 residues. Trimming cost V 2 bases and J 4 bases, with 6 bases left between them. Germline V gives CDR1 LNHDA, CDR2 SQIVND (reference sequence). The CDR3: CASSIIGNQPQHF. Written as DNA, the CDR3 is TGTGCCAGTAGTATAATCGGGAATCAGCCCCAGCATTTT.

This chain connects TRBV5-1 to TRBJ2-1, with 9 bases matching TRBD1. The CDR3 covers 17 residues. The V gene end was trimmed by 4 bases and the J gene end by 4 bases; junction bases not matched to a gene: 12. Germline V lookup: CDR1 SGHRS, CDR2 YFSETQ. The CDR3 is CASSNSQGTGLYNEQFF. Here the CDR3 DNA reads TGCGCCAGCAGCAACTCCCAAGGGACAGGGTTGTACAATGAGCAGTTCTTC.

This clone was recorded only once. The V and J genes are TRBV7-6 and TRBJ2-3; D is unresolved. This CDR3 comprises 15 residues. The germline V and J ends were trimmed by 4 bases and 2 bases, with 13 bases remaining between them. Germline-derived CDR1 and CDR2 are SGHVS and FNYEAQ. The CDR3 spells CASSSNPSPTDTQYF. The CDR3 nucleotides read TGTGCCAGCAGCTCGAACCCCAGTCCCACAGATACGCAGTATTTT.

J is TRBJ2-2 and V is TRBV18, with D perhaps TRBD1 (5 bases). V was clipped by 1 base and J by 7 bases, with 10 bases between them. There are 14 residues in the CDR3. Germline CDR1 KGHSH, CDR2 LQKENI. The CDR3 coding sequence is TGTGCCAGCTCACCACAGGGGATCGGCGGGGAGCTGTTTTTT. Its translation: CASSPQGIGGELFF.

The chain links TRBV6-5 to TRBJ1-4; 8 bases line up with TRBD1. Germline loops: CDR1 MNHEY, CDR2 SVGAGI. The trim removed 5 bases at V and 7 bases at J, leaving 6 bases unmatched. The CDR3 has 14 residues. The CDR3 here is CASSDRGFSEKLFF. CDR3 nucleotide sequence: TGTGCCAGCAGTGACAGGGGTTTTTCTGAAAAACTGTTTTTT.

The chain employs TRBV11-2 and TRBJ1-2; D remains unclear. This CDR3 spans 14 amino acids. Trimming took off 1 base at V and 0 bases at J, with 6 bases between the two ends. Germline lookup yields CDR1 SGHAT and CDR2 FQNNGV. The CDR3 sequence: CASSLGSTNYGYTF. The CDR3 bases are TGTGCCAGCAGCTTAGGTTCGACTAACTATGGCTACACCTTC.

This chain connects TRBV7-3 to TRBJ2-1, with D possibly matching TRBD2 (5 bases). Trimming pared 5 bases from V and 5 bases from J, leaving 13 bases between. The CDR3 loop spans 14 amino acids. CDR1 and CDR2 (germline): SGHTA, FQGTGA. The CDR3 bases are TGTGCCAGCAGCCGCTCTCGGGGAAACAATGAGCAGTTCTTC. It specifies CASSRSRGNNEQFF.

The rearrangement joins TRBV6-6 to TRBJ1-1; D gene uncertain. V was trimmed by 0 bases and J by 7 bases, leaving 9 bases between them. CDR1 and CDR2 from the germline V gene are MNHNY and SVGAGI (reference sequence). This CDR3 region has 13 residues. The CDR3 nucleotides are TGTGCCAGCAGTTACTCCGATCCCAGTGAAGCTTTCTTT. As protein: CASSYSDPSEAFF.

CDR3 DNA: TGTGCCAGCAGTTTCGGACAGCGAAGGAACACCATATATTTT. This sequence encodes CASSFGQRRNTIYF. This sequence joins TRBV28 and TRBJ1-3; maybe TRBD1 (6 bases). The CDR3 loop spans 14 amino acids. Germline-derived CDR1 and CDR2 are MDHEN and SYDVKM. Between the trimmed V and J ends, which lost 3 bases and 7 bases, there was a span of 13 bases.

The genes are TRBV10-2 and TRBJ2-2; D not certain. Germline lookup yields CDR1 WSHSY and CDR2 SAAADI. V lost 10 bases to trimming and J lost 3 bases, with 9 bases between them. The CDR3 is made up of 12 amino acids. The CDR3 is CATTGDTGELFF. The CDR3, as DNA: TGCGCCACCACTGGTGACACCGGGGAGCTGTTTTTT.

This sequence joins TRBV6-1 and TRBJ2-7; D not resolved. CDR3 size: 12 residues. CDR1 and CDR2 from the germline V gene are MNHNS and SASEGT. V was clipped by 5 bases and J by 6 bases, with 11 bases between them. CDR3 residues: CASSSQWVEQYF. In DNA form, the CDR3 reads TGTGCCAGCAGTTCCCAATGGGTCGAGCAGTACTTC.

The rearrangement uses TRBV18 and TRBJ2-7; 10 nucleotides match TRBD2. Germline CDR1 is KGHSH and CDR2 is LQKENI. The CDR3 has 14 amino acids. V was pared by 1 base and J by 7 bases, with 4 bases of the junction left unmatched. The CDR3 DNA is TGTGCCAGCTCACCACGGACTAGCGGTGAAGAGCAGTACTTC. Translation gives CASSPRTSGEEQYF. Supplemented by reference TRBV18 and TRBJ2-7, the full variable domain reads NAGVMQNPRHLVRRRGQEARLRCSPMKGHSHVYWYRQLPEEGLKFMVYLQKENIIDESGMPKERFSAEFPKEGPSILRIQQVVRGDSAAYFCASSPRTSGEEQYFGPGTRLTVT.

The chain uses TRBV30 and TRBJ1-2; 9 bases line up with TRBD1. The CDR3 totals 14 residues. Germline assignment: CDR1 GTSNPN and CDR2 SVGIG (reference sequence). J was trimmed by 7 bases and V by 2 bases; bases with no gene match: 8. CDR3 sequence (DNA): TGTGCCTGGAGTCGAGGGACAGGGTCTGTTGGCTACACCTTC. Its translation: CAWSRGTGSVGYTF.

The chain is built from TRBV7-8 and TRBJ1-5; D is perhaps TRBD1 (6 bases). V gave up 2 bases and J gave up 7 bases, with 12 bases separating them. CDR1 and CDR2 (germline): SGHVS, FQNEAQ. This CDR3 region has 14 residues. CDR3 residues: CASSLLSGVQPQHF. CDR3 in DNA: TGTGCCAGCAGCTTATTATCAGGGGTACAGCCCCAGCATTTT.

V usage is TRBV30 and J usage is TRBJ1-1, with TRBD1 identical over 9 bases. Trimming removed 2 bases from V and 4 bases from J; junction bases left unmatched: 11. The germline CDR1 and CDR2 sequences are GTSNPN and SVGIG (reference sequence). The CDR3 contains 16 residues. Written as DNA, the CDR3 is TGTGCCTGGAGTCCTCCCGGGACAGGGTTAGGCACTGAAGCTTTCTTT. Its protein product is CAWSPPGTGLGTEAFF. Complete variable domain (other parts from reference TRBV30 and TRBJ1-1): SQTIHQWPATLVQPVGSPLSLECTVEGTSNPNLYWYRQAAGRGLQLLFYSVGIGQISSEVPQNLSASRPQDRQFILSSKKLLLSDSGFYLCAWSPPGTGLGTEAFFGQGTRLTVV.

The genes are TRBV11-2 and TRBJ2-5; 8 nucleotides line up with TRBD1. CDR1 SGHAT and CDR2 FQNNGV come from the germline V gene. Trimming removed 2 bases from V and 4 bases from J; junction bases left unmatched: 6. This CDR3 is built from 15 residues. The CDR3: CASSLTGGVRETQYF. The DNA of the CDR3 is TGTGCCAGCAGCTTAACAGGGGGAGTGAGAGAGACCCAGTACTTC.

The chain joins TRBV18 to TRBJ1-2; tentatively, D is TRBD1 (5 bases). The CDR3 runs to 16 residues. The V and J ends lost 3 bases and 3 bases respectively, with 17 bases between them. The V gene's germline CDR1 is KGHSH and CDR2 LQKENI. The CDR3 DNA is TGTGCCAGCTCACCCTCCGCCGAGACAGAGGACTATGGCTACACCTTC. This encodes CASSPSAETEDYGYTF. Based on the CDR3 plus reference TRBV18 and TRBJ1-2, the full variable domain is NAGVMQNPRHLVRRRGQEARLRCSPMKGHSHVYWYRQLPEEGLKFMVYLQKENIIDESGMPKERFSAEFPKEGPSILRIQQVVRGDSAAYFCASSPSAETEDYGYTFGSGTRLTVV.

J is TRBJ2-5 and V is TRBV4-2, with 7 nucleotides matching TRBD1. The DNA end favors TRBJ2-7, so the J call may be wrong. CDR1 is LGHNA, CDR2 YNFKEQ, per germline. CDR3 length equals 16 residues. CDR3 residues: CASSQAPGTEAYEQYF. Written as DNA, the CDR3 is TGTGCCAGCAGCCAAGCCCCCGGGACAGAGGCCTACGAGCAGTACTTC.